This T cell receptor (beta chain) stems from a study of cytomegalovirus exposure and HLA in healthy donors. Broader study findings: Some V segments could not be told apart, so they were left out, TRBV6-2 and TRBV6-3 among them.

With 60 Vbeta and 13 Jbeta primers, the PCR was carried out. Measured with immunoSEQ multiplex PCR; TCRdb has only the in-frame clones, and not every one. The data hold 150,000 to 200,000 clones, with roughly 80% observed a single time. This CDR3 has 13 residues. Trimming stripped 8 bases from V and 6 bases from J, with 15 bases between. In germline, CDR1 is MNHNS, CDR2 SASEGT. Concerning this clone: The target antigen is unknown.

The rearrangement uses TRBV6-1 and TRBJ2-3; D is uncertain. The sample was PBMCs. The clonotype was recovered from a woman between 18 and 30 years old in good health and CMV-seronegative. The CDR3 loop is CASRHIYDDTQYF. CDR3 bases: TGTGCCAGCCGACATATCTATGACGATACGCAGTATTTT.